The rows below give T cell receptor beta chains drawn from one sample of a study of blood T cell repertoires in COVID-19. Profiled with immunoSEQ multiplex PCR; TCRdb holds only in-frame clones, not every one. The table has more than 300,000 clones, 86% seen once. The sequenced material came from PBMCs or T cells enriched from blood (not recorded which). The origin of the receptors is a woman aged 18-35 years who had recovered from COVID-19. The CDR3 runs from the conserved cysteine through the conserved F or W. Size is stated for part of the rows, as once, few or many counts, or as a class when the clone is expanded.

clone size,V gene,J gene,CDR3 protein
-,TRBV6-5,TRBJ1-1,CASSTRENTEAFF
-,TRBV2,TRBJ1-2,CASSPTGTLPTNYGYTF
-,TRBV10-1,TRBJ1-2,CASSGQGDTYGYTF
-,TRBV29-1,TRBJ2-3,CSVNTGAGITDTQYF
once,TRBV30,TRBJ1-1,CAWSVLDSEAFF
-,TRBV25-1,TRBJ2-1,CASSAGRAGVWINEQFF
-,TRBV5-8,TRBJ2-1,CASSAGTSHFF
-,TRBV12-3/TRBV12-4,TRBJ1-2,CASSFLAGGGYTF
-,TRBV4-1,TRBJ2-2,CASSLHGPRTASSNTGELFF
-,TRBV7-9,TRBJ2-3,CASSSREPTDTQYF
-,TRBV6-5,TRBJ1-1,CASSYTGGSTEAFF
-,TRBV2,TRBJ2-2,CASSVRQGSTGELFF
-,TRBV10-3,TRBJ2-3,CATQPSNIQGPDTQYF
-,TRBV6-1,TRBJ2-1,CASSEAVSGGSYNEQFF
-,TRBV5-1,TRBJ2-3,CASSLVTSGGTDTQYF
-,TRBV18,TRBJ2-3,CASSPPRGTDTQYF
once,TRBV25-1,TRBJ1-2,CASSGGTGAYGYTF
-,TRBV2,TRBJ2-2,CASSGLAANTGELFF
-,TRBV7-9,TRBJ2-1,CASSPSRDYNEQFF
few,TRBV10-1,TRBJ2-3,CASSESGQGERDTQYF
-,TRBV28,TRBJ1-2,CASSSQGIYGYTF
-,TRBV4-2,TRBJ2-1,CASSHPWTGRGYYNEQFF
-,TRBV19,TRBJ1-5,CASTQGGGNQPQHF
-,TRBV5-1,TRBJ2-3,CASSFSSGSYTDTQYF
-,TRBV5-1,TRBJ2-1,CASSLWRAGSYNEQFF
-,TRBV19,TRBJ2-7,CASSRGGINEQYF
-,TRBV18,TRBJ1-5,CASSPPGQGGVQPQHF
-,TRBV3-1/TRBV3-2,TRBJ1-2,CASSQTGYGYTF
few,TRBV30,TRBJ1-3,CAWSHFGTAPGNTIYF
once,TRBV5-6,-,CASTPGTGRSDEQYF
-,TRBV5-1,TRBJ1-2,CASSPRTGYGYTF
-,TRBV19,TRBJ1-5,CASSAGVGQPQHF
-,TRBV11-3,TRBJ2-5,CASSSWQDSETQYF
-,TRBV19,TRBJ1-2,CASSTDRLRGGYTF
-,TRBV11-2,TRBJ1-2,CASSLDRRGGYTF
-,TRBV5-1,TRBJ2-7,CASRINTGYYEQYF
-,TRBV7-9,TRBJ2-5,CASSRLAGGPFQETQYF
-,TRBV27,TRBJ1-2,CASSLMRGGGGARGYTF
-,TRBV19,TRBJ1-1,CASSIGGPEAFF
-,TRBV29-1,TRBJ2-5,CSAAGPGETQYF
-,TRBV5-8,TRBJ2-2,CASSQGTYMNTGELFF
few,TRBV13,TRBJ1-1,CASSHRDRGDTEAFF
-,TRBV24-1,TRBJ2-3,CATSDGTGTDTQYF
-,TRBV11-3,TRBJ2-7,CASSQAPVYEQYF
-,TRBV12-5,TRBJ2-5,CASGLGTSGGASETQYF
-,TRBV7-9,TRBJ1-1,CASSLGQGAVDTEAFF
-,TRBV7-2,TRBJ2-1,CASSWGGGITISQFF
-,TRBV18,TRBJ1-3,CASSFQGALGNTIYF
-,TRBV2,TRBJ2-2,CASTPGLVGTGELFF
few,TRBV29-1,TRBJ2-3,CSLCDRSGFTDTQYF